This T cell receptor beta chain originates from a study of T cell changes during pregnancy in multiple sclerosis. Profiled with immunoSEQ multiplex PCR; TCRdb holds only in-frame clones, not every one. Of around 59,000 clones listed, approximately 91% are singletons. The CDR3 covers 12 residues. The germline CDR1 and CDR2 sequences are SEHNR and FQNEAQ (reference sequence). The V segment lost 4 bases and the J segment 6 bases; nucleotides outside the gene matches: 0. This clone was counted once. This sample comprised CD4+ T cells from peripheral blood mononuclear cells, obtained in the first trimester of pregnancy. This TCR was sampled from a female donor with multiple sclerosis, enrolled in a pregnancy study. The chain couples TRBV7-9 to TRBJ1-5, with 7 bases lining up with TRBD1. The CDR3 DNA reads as TGTGCCAGCAGCTGGACAGGTCAGCCCCAGCATTTT. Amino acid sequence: CASSWTGQPQHF.